This TCR beta chain was profiled in a study of T cells in Graves' hyperthyroidism and ophthalmopathy. RNA transcripts were the template for amplifying TCR beta CDR3 regions. HTBI primers were employed in a first-round RT-PCR of the TCR CDR3. In TCRdb, the multiplex PCR reads were re-called with MiXCR into one record per CDR3 protein. The data contain hundreds of thousands of distinct CDR3 sequences, just under 45% of them singletons. Per germline, CDR1 DFQATT and CDR2 SNEGSKA (reference sequence). The CDR3 consists of 15 residues. V was clipped by 6 bases and J by 5 bases, with 22 bases between them. Sequencing input: peripheral blood or thyroid tissue (not recorded which). The TCR was taken from an adult man with Graves' disease, either hyperthyroidism or ophthalmopathy (not recorded which). This chain joins TRBV20-1 and TRBJ1-2; D might be TRBD1 (5 bases). CDR3 residues: CSAPISPGGGYGYTF. CDR3 bases: TGCAGTGCCCCCATAAGCCCTGGGGGTGGGTATGGCTACACCTTC.